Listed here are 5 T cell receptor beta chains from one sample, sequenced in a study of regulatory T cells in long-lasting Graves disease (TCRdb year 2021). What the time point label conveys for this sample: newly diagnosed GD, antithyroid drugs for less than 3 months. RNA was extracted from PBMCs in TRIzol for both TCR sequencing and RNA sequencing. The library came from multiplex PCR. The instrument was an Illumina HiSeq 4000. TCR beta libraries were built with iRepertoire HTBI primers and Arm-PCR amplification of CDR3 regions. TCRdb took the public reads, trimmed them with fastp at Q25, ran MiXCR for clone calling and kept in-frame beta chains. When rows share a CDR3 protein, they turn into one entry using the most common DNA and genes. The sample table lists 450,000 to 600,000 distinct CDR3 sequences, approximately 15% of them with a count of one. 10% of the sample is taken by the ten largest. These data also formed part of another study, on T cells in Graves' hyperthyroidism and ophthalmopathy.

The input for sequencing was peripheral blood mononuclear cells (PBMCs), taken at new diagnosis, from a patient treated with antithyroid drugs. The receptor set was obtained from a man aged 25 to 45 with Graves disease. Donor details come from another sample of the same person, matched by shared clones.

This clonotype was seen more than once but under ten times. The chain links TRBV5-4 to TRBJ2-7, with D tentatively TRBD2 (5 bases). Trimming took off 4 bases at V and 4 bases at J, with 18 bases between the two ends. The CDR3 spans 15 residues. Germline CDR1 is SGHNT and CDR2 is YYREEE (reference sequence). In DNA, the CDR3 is TGTGCCAGCAGCCCAGCAAGAGGGTCCTCTTACGAGCAGTACTTC. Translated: CASSPARGSSYEQYF.

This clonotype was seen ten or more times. CDR3 loop: CASTLQGTNTGELFF. CDR3 nucleotide sequence: TGTGCCAGCACCCTACAGGGAACGAACACCGGGGAGCTGTTTTTT. V is TRBV12-3 or TRBV12-4 and J is TRBJ2-2; D is perhaps TRBD1 (6 bases). Trimming left V 7 bases short and J 0 bases short, with 12 bases between. The CDR3 runs 15 residues.

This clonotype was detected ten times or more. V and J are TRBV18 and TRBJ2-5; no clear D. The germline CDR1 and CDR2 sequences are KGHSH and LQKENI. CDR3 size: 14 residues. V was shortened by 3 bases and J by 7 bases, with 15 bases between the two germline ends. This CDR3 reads CASSPLSADGTQYF. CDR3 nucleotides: TGTGCCAGCTCACCCCTGTCGGCCGACGGGACCCAGTACTTC.

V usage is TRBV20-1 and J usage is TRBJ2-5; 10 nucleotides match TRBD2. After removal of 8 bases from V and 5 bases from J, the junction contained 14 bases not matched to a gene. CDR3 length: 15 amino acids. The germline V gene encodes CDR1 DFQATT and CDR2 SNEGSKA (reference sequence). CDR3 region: CSPTPGISGGETQYF. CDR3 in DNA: TGCAGTCCCACACCCGGGATTAGCGGGGGGGAGACCCAGTACTTC.

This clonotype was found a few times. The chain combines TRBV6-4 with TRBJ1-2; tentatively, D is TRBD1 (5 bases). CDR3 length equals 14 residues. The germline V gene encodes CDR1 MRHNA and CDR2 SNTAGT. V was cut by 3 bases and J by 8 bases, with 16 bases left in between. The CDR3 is CASSESGTTAGYTF. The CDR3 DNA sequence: TGTGCCAGCAGTGAGTCCGGGACGACGGCGGGCTACACCTTC.